These 20 T cell receptor beta chains came from one sample sequenced in a study of vaccination and CD4 T cells after COVID-19. Treatment given: approximately nine-day PBMC culture with coronavirus spike peptide pools or control peptides (ViraFEST assay). The Oncomine TCR Beta short-read assay generated sequence data from the DNA of cultured CD4+ T cells. TCRdb fed the PCR reads into MiXCR, producing one record per CDR3 protein. The sample lists 15,000 to 20,000 distinct CDR3 sequences; about 61% were seen once. Antigen specificity for these receptors is unknown. The sample taken for sequencing was CD4+ T cells from blood, cultured in vitro. The receptors were sampled from a human donor who had recovered from COVID-19.

The genes are TRBV5-1 and TRBJ1-2; a weak D match, TRBD1 (5 bases). Trimming pared 0 bases from V and 6 bases from J, leaving 12 bases between. CDR1 is SGHRS, CDR2 YFSETQ, per germline. The CDR3 spans 14 residues. The CDR3 loop reads CASSLGRGLHGYTF. The CDR3 coding sequence is TGCGCCAGCAGCTTGGGTAGGGGCCTCCATGGCTACACCTTC.

This clonotype was detected only a few times. The gene calls are TRBV27 and TRBJ1-2; tentatively, D is TRBD1 (6 bases). Per the germline V gene, CDR1 is MNHEY and CDR2 is SMNVEV (reference sequence). The CDR3 totals 16 residues. The germline V and J ends were trimmed by 6 bases and 2 bases, with 19 bases remaining between them. The CDR3 is CASRRGGSQLNYGYTF. CDR3 nucleotides: TGTGCCAGCAGACGGGGGGGCAGTCAACTAAACTATGGCTACACCTTC.

The genes are TRBV27 and TRBJ2-5; 12 bases are a match to TRBD2. Per germline, CDR1 MNHEY and CDR2 SMNVEV (reference sequence). The CDR3 sequence is 15 residues long. Trimming removed 5 bases from V and 4 bases from J; junction bases left unmatched: 5. The CDR3 is CASSTLAGGGETQYF. The DNA for the CDR3 is TGTGCCAGCAGTACCCTAGCGGGAGGGGGAGAGACCCAGTACTTC.

This rearrangement joins TRBV2 to TRBJ1-1; no reliable D call. V lost 6 bases, J lost 3 bases, and 17 bases lay in between. The CDR3 runs 15 residues. Germline assignment: CDR1 SNHLY and CDR2 FYNNEI. CDR3 region: CASRGVAGEHTEAFF. The CDR3 DNA sequence: TGTGCCAGCAGGGGCGTCGCCGGGGAGCACACTGAAGCTTTCTTT.

The CDR3 is CASRTPRTGNYGYTF. The CDR3 DNA is TGTGCCAGTAGGACCCCCAGGACAGGGAACTATGGCTACACCTTC. The V call is TRBV19, the J call TRBJ1-2; TRBD1 agrees at 8 bases. This CDR3 spans 15 amino acids. Trimming at V came to 6 bases and at J to 2 bases, leaving 8 bases not matched to a gene. The germline V gene encodes CDR1 LNHDA and CDR2 SQIVND (reference sequence).

In its sample, this clonotype was seen a few times. One junction end does not reproduce the germline sequence, and a read error may be involved. This chain uses TRBV11-3 with TRBJ2-7; weak D call: TRBD1 (5 bases). The CDR3 extends over 14 amino acids. Germline lookup yields CDR1 SGHNT and CDR2 YENEEA. The CDR3 coding sequence is TGTGCCAGCGGCTTAGAGTCAGCAGGGATCGAGCAGTACTTC. Its protein product is CASGLESAGIEQYF.

This clonotype was picked up one time. The V and J genes are TRBV12-3 or TRBV12-4 and TRBJ2-2; possible D gene TRBD2, 6 bases. V was pared by 5 bases and J by 4 bases, with 11 bases between. CDR3 size: 14 residues. This chain's CDR3 is CASSTPGVTGELFF. The CDR3 coding sequence is TGTGCCAGCAGTACACCGGGGGTCACCGGGGAGCTGTTTTTT.

The V and J genes are TRBV6-1 and TRBJ2-7; 8 nucleotides align to TRBD2. The CDR3 spans 15 residues. The junction had 12 bases not matched to a gene; V was cut back by 5 bases and J by 6 bases. The germline CDR1 and CDR2 sequences are MNHNS and SASEGT. The CDR3: CASSPGLAETSEQYF. In nucleotides, the CDR3 is TGTGCCAGCAGTCCCGGACTAGCAGAGACGAGCGAGCAGTACTTC.

The V gene is TRBV20-1, the J gene TRBJ2-5; possible D gene TRBD1, 6 bases. Looked up from germline, CDR1 is DFQATT and CDR2 is SNEGSKA (reference sequence). With 5 bases removed from V and 4 bases from J, the gap between germline ends came to 23 bases. This CDR3 contains 16 residues. The CDR3 protein is CSAQGPQTGTPETQYF. The CDR3 bases are TGCAGTGCTCAGGGGCCTCAGACCGGGACACCAGAGACCCAGTACTTC.

The chain has TRBV7-7 and TRBJ2-1, with 9 positions matching TRBD1. J gave up 2 bases and V 5 bases, and 4 bases lay outside the gene matches. The CDR3 extends over 15 amino acids. Germline CDR1 is SSHAT and CDR2 is FNYEAQ (reference sequence). The CDR3 nucleotides read TGTGCCAGCAGCACCGGGACAGGGACCTACAATGAGCAGTTCTTC. As protein: CASSTGTGTYNEQFF.

This clonotype was picked up a small number of times. The gene calls are TRBV20-1 and TRBJ2-3; D gene ambiguous. The CDR3 has 13 amino acids. The germline V gene encodes CDR1 DFQATT and CDR2 SNEGSKA (reference sequence). Trimming removed 5 bases from V and 2 bases from J, with 11 bases in between. The CDR3 bases are TGCAGTGCTCCCTCCCTTTCCACAGATACGCAGTATTTT. It translates to CSAPSLSTDTQYF.

This chain links TRBV20-1 with TRBJ2-3; D is ambiguous. The V gene lost 1 base and the J gene lost 2 bases, with 7 bases spanning the gap. Germline CDR1 DFQATT, CDR2 SNEGSKA (reference sequence). The CDR3 runs to 13 residues. The CDR3 DNA is TGCAGTGCTAGAGGACTGATCACAGATACGCAGTATTTT. Translating it yields CSARGLITDTQYF.

The chain recombines TRBV24-1 with TRBJ2-5; the match to TRBD1 covers 8 bases. The CDR3 is made up of 14 amino acids. Germline V CDR1 and CDR2: KGHDR, SFDVKD. V shed 2 bases and J 13 bases; nucleotides not matched to a gene: 11. CDR3 in amino acids: CATSDSGTGAWRYF. The CDR3 DNA reads as TGTGCCACCAGTGATTCCGGGACAGGAGCATGGAGGTACTTC.

The chain employs TRBV10-1 and TRBJ1-1; maybe TRBD1 (5 bases). Trimming removed 4 bases at V and 8 bases at J, with 11 bases between. CDR1 WNHNN and CDR2 SYGVQD come from the germline V gene (reference sequence). This CDR3 has 12 residues. The CDR3 bases are TGCGCCAGCAGTGCGGGACCGCAGGAAGCTTTCTTT. Its protein product is CASSAGPQEAFF.

This clonotype has more than one count but fewer than ten. The V and J genes are TRBV7-3 and TRBJ2-5; D gene uncertain. The CDR3 is made up of 13 amino acids. Germline assignment: CDR1 SGHTA and CDR2 FQGTGA. Trimming pared 6 bases from V and 2 bases from J, leaving 10 bases between. The CDR3, as DNA: TGTGCCAGCAGTCGCGACGGACAAGAGACCCAGTACTTC. It specifies CASSRDGQETQYF.

This clonotype was picked up a small number of times. The CDR3 sequence: CASSPKRPSIPYNEQFF. The CDR3 DNA reads TGCGCCAGCAGCCCTAAAAGACCTAGCATCCCCTACAATGAGCAGTTCTTC. The rearrangement links TRBV4-1 to TRBJ2-1, with a possible D match to TRBD2 (5 bases). The V gene's germline CDR1 is MGHRA and CDR2 YSYEKL. V lost 4 bases and J lost 2, with 18 bases in between. The CDR3 loop spans 17 amino acids.

This clonotype was detected only a few times. The chain joins TRBV27 to TRBJ2-1, with a possible D match to TRBD2 (5 bases). This CDR3 spans 13 amino acids. V was pared by 6 bases and J by 11 bases, with 17 bases between. Germline lookup yields CDR1 MNHEY and CDR2 SMNVEV (reference sequence). CDR3 nucleotide sequence: TGTGCCAGCAGACCCAATCTAGCCCCGAAGCAGTTCTTC. Protein: CASRPNLAPKQFF.

Only a few counts were recorded for this clonotype. The V call is TRBV7-8, the J call TRBJ2-5; 15 bases match TRBD2. CDR3 length: 15 amino acids. Trimming removed 3 bases from V and 4 bases from J; junction bases left unmatched: 0. Germline values: CDR1 SGHVS, CDR2 FQNEAQ. The CDR3 protein is CASSLGLAGGETQYF. The CDR3 DNA follows: TGTGCCAGCAGCTTGGGACTAGCGGGAGGAGAGACCCAGTACTTC.

The chain recombines TRBV6-1 with TRBJ2-2; no reliable D call. The germline gives CDR1 MNHNS, CDR2 SASEGT. This CDR3 has 17 residues. The ends were cut back, 8 bases at V and 1 base at J, with 20 bases in the middle. The CDR3 loop reads CASRFSVGLMNTGELFF. CDR3 DNA: TGTGCCAGCCGATTCTCTGTAGGGCTAATGAACACCGGGGAGCTGTTTTTT.

This clonotype is a singleton in its sample. The chain recombines TRBV20-1 with TRBJ1-1; 12 positions match TRBD1. Germline assignment: CDR1 DFQATT and CDR2 SNEGSKA (reference sequence). The CDR3 spans 13 residues. CDR3 bases: TGCAGGGGGACAGGGGGCGCTGACACTGAAGCTTTCTTT. It encodes CRGTGGADTEAFF.